One and the same sample provided the 20 T cell receptor beta chains below, sequenced in a study of cytomegalovirus exposure and HLA in healthy donors. The PCR used 60 Vbeta and 13 Jbeta primers. The data were produced by immunoSEQ multiplex PCR, yet TCRdb's version contains in-frame clones alone and is incomplete. In the table there are 100,000 to 150,000 clones, 80% of which are singletons. Specimen: PBMCs. All receptors derive from a middle-aged man in good health and CMV-seronegative.

V usage is TRBV15 and J usage is TRBJ1-4; D may be TRBD1 (6 bases). Trimming shortened V by 0 bases and J by 8 bases, and 16 bases separated the two germline ends. Germline V CDR1 and CDR2: LNHNV, YYDKDF (reference sequence). The CDR3 runs to 16 residues. Here the CDR3 DNA reads TGTGCCACCAGCAGAGACAATACAGGGACATTGGAAAAACTGTTTTTT. Translating gives CATSRDNTGTLEKLFF.

This sequence joins TRBV11-2 and TRBJ2-3; 7 nucleotides align to TRBD2. With 1 base clipped from V and 2 bases from J, the junction kept 3 bases outside the gene matches. This CDR3 comprises 15 residues. Germline CDR1 and CDR2: SGHAT and FQNNGV. The CDR3 DNA is TGTGCCAGCAGCTTAGCTAGCGGACTCACAGATACGCAGTATTTT. It is translated as CASSLASGLTDTQYF. Complete variable domain (other parts from reference TRBV11-2 and TRBJ2-3): EAGVAQSPRYKIIEKRQSVAFWCNPISGHATLYWYQQILGQGPKLLIQFQNNGVVDDSQLPKDRFSAERLKGVDSTLKIQPAKLEDSAVYLCASSLASGLTDTQYFGPGTRLTVL.

This clone was seen a handful of times. The chain uses TRBV7-3 and TRBJ2-5; D ambiguous. This CDR3 contains 13 residues. The germline V and J ends were trimmed by 1 base and 1 base, with 4 bases remaining between them. Germline V gene data show CDR1 as SGHTA and CDR2 as FQGTGA. CDR3: CASSLRPQETQYF. DNA of the CDR3: TGTGCCAGCAGCTTAAGGCCCCAAGAGACCCAGTACTTC. The full variable domain, its missing parts supplied by reference TRBV7-3 and TRBJ2-5, is GAGVSQTPSNKVTEKGKYVELRCDPISGHTALYWYRQSLGQGPEFLIYFQGTGAADDSGLPNDRFFAVRPEGSVSTLKIQRTERGDSAVYLCASSLRPQETQYFGPGTRLLVL.

The sample holds a few counts of this clone. The chain has TRBV5-1 and TRBJ2-1; TRBD1 agrees at 8 bases. J was trimmed by 4 bases and V by 2 bases; bases with no gene match: 2. CDR1 is SGHRS and CDR2 is YFSETQ in the germline V gene. This CDR3 is built from 14 residues. CDR3 sequence: CASSFRTGYNEQFF. The CDR3 bases are TGCGCCAGCAGCTTCAGGACAGGGTACAATGAGCAGTTCTTC.

The rearrangement joins TRBV7-2 to TRBJ2-2, with 9 bases identical to TRBD1. V shed 3 bases and J 6 bases; nucleotides not matched to a gene: 5. This CDR3 is built from 15 residues. CDR1 and CDR2 (germline): SGHTA, FQGNSA. In DNA form, the CDR3 reads TGTGCCAGCAGCTTTAAACAGGGGGCGGCCGGGGAGCTGTTTTTT. Its translation is CASSFKQGAAGELFF.

This chain connects TRBV7-9 to TRBJ2-7, with TRBD1 identical over 9 bases. Germline V gives CDR1 SEHNR, CDR2 FQNEAQ (reference sequence). This CDR3 spans 13 amino acids. Trimming removed 5 bases from V and 7 bases from J; junction bases left unmatched: 6. The CDR3 nucleotides read TGTGCCAGCAGCCCCACAGGGGGCGGGGAGCAGTACTTC. Encoded protein: CASSPTGGGEQYF.

The genes are TRBV2 and TRBJ1-5; D is possibly TRBD1 (5 bases). V was pared by 3 bases and J by 5 bases, with 8 bases between. This CDR3 has 13 residues. Germline lookup yields CDR1 SNHLY and CDR2 FYNNEI. Here the CDR3 DNA reads TGTGCCAGCAGTGAGAGGACACATCAGCCCCAGCATTTT. Amino acid sequence: CASSERTHQPQHF.

This rearrangement joins TRBV5-1 to TRBJ2-6; 11 bases map to TRBD2. V lost 5 bases and J lost 0; bases outside the gene matches: 4. Germline CDR1 and CDR2: SGHRS and YFSETQ. CDR3 size: 17 residues. The CDR3, as DNA: TGCGCCAGCAGTGGGACTAGCGGCCGCTCTGGGGCCAACGTCCTGACTTTC. Its translation is CASSGTSGRSGANVLTF.

J is TRBJ2-7 and V is TRBV5-1; D gene uncertain. The CDR3 runs to 13 residues. The germline V gene has CDR1 SGHRS and CDR2 YFSETQ. Between the trimmed V and J ends, which lost 0 bases and 3 bases, there was a span of 7 bases. The CDR3 spells CASSLGAIYEQYF. The CDR3 region has the DNA TGCGCCAGCAGCTTGGGGGCAATCTACGAGCAGTACTTC. Full variable domain (rest looked up from reference TRBV5-1 and TRBJ2-7): KAGVTQTPRYLIKTRGQQVTLSCSPISGHRSVSWYQQTPGQGLQFLFEYFSETQRNKGNFPGRFSGRQFSNSRSEMNVSTLELGDSALYLCASSLGAIYEQYFGPGTRLTVT.

This sequence joins TRBV29-1 and TRBJ2-1; TRBD2 agrees at 11 bases. CDR1 and CDR2 (germline): SQVTM, ANQGSEA. V shed 8 bases, J shed 0 bases, and the junction held 9 bases outside the gene matches. The CDR3 loop spans 16 amino acids. The CDR3 sequence: CSLAGGSLSSYNEQFF. In nucleotides, the CDR3 is TGCAGCTTAGCGGGGGGGTCCCTAAGCTCCTACAATGAGCAGTTCTTC.

The CDR3 sequence is CASSISDREYEQYF. The CDR3 nucleotides read TGTGCCAGTAGTATCAGTGACAGAGAGTACGAGCAGTACTTC. This chain links TRBV19 with TRBJ2-7; D might be TRBD1 (5 bases). This CDR3 has 14 residues. Germline assignment: CDR1 LNHDA and CDR2 SQIVND (reference sequence). The V and J ends lost 3 bases and 4 bases respectively, with 13 bases between them.

The chain employs TRBV5-6 and TRBJ2-7; 10 nucleotides align to TRBD1. CDR1 is SGHDT, CDR2 YYEEEE, per germline. V shed 0 bases and J 1 base; nucleotides not matched to a gene: 4. The length of the CDR3 is 16 residues. This chain's CDR3 is CASSLGDRGYSYEQYF. The CDR3 DNA follows: TGTGCCAGCAGCTTGGGGGACAGGGGATATTCCTACGAGCAGTACTTC.

The V and J genes are TRBV5-1 and TRBJ2-2, with D unclear. CDR1 SGHRS and CDR2 YFSETQ come from the germline V gene. Trimming stripped 0 bases from V and 2 bases from J, with 8 bases between. The CDR3 spans 15 residues. The CDR3 loop is CASSLVAGNTGELFF. In nucleotides, the CDR3 is TGCGCCAGCAGCTTGGTGGCAGGCAACACCGGGGAGCTGTTTTTT.

The chain employs TRBV29-1 and TRBJ1-1; 7 bases line up with TRBD1. The CDR3 runs 15 residues. Unmatched junction bases numbered 12, after V lost 8 bases and J lost 0 bases. Germline-derived CDR1 and CDR2 are SQVTM and ANQGSEA. The CDR3 DNA sequence: TGCAGCTCCAGGACAGGCGCTACTATGAACACTGAAGCTTTCTTT. Its translation: CSSRTGATMNTEAFF.

This clone was observed a few times. This chain connects TRBV5-1 to TRBJ1-1, with a possible D match to TRBD1 (5 bases). Germline V lookup: CDR1 SGHRS, CDR2 YFSETQ. The V gene lost 4 bases and the J gene lost 0 bases, with 19 bases spanning the gap. There are 17 residues in the CDR3. The CDR3 protein is CASSLRYQDIMNTEAFF. In nucleotides, the CDR3 is TGCGCCAGCAGCCTACGATACCAGGACATTATGAACACTGAAGCTTTCTTT.

The J gene is TRBJ2-1, the V gene TRBV2; perhaps TRBD1 as D (6 bases). The CDR3 runs 16 residues. CDR1 is SNHLY and CDR2 is FYNNEI in the germline V gene. V shed 5 bases and J shed 4 bases, with 18 bases lying between them. CDR3 bases: TGTGCCAGCAGTCCGAACCGGGACAAGGTATACAATGAGCAGTTCTTC. Encoded protein: CASSPNRDKVYNEQFF.

The V call is TRBV5-1, the J call TRBJ2-4; 7 bases line up with TRBD2. Germline CDR1 and CDR2: SGHRS and YFSETQ. V shed 3 bases, J shed 8 bases, and the junction held 17 bases outside the gene matches. The CDR3 length is 17 residues. In DNA form, the CDR3 reads TGCGCCAGCAGCTGGGGCGGGGGTCCGGGACGTCCGTACATTCAGTACTTC. Translating it yields CASSWGGGPGRPYIQYF.

The J gene is TRBJ2-1, the V gene TRBV25-1; tentative D call: TRBD2 (7 bases). The CDR3 runs 16 residues. Germline CDR1 MGHDK, CDR2 SYGVNS. Trimming cost V 2 bases and J 5 bases, with 16 bases left between them. CDR3 region: CASSERWRGTNNEQFF. Here the CDR3 DNA reads TGTGCCAGCAGTGAACGGTGGCGGGGGACAAACAATGAGCAGTTCTTC.

This clone was found a few times. The chain links TRBV27 to TRBJ1-3; 7 nucleotides agree with TRBD1. Losses at the gene ends were 5 bases for V and 0 bases for J; bases not matched to a gene: 7. The germline V gene has CDR1 MNHEY and CDR2 SMNVEV (reference sequence). The CDR3 has 16 residues. In DNA form, the CDR3 reads TGTGCCAGCAGTGCCCGGGACAGCTACTCTGGAAACACCATATATTTT. Its translation is CASSARDSYSGNTIYF.

As for this clone: Other DNA sequences in this sample translate to the same CDR3. V usage is TRBV5-4 and J usage is TRBJ2-7; TRBD1 is a possible D gene (5 bases). CDR3 length: 15 residues. V was clipped by 0 bases and J by 0 bases, with 10 bases between them. In germline, CDR1 is SGHNT, CDR2 YYREEE (reference sequence). CDR3: CASSLGQGSSYEQYF. DNA for the CDR3: TGTGCCAGCAGCTTGGGTCAGGGAAGCTCCTACGAGCAGTACTTC. Complete variable domain (other parts from reference TRBV5-4 and TRBJ2-7): ETGVTQSPTHLIKTRGQQVTLRCSSQSGHNTVSWYQQALGQGPQFIFQYYREEENGRGNFPPRFSGLQFPNYSSELNVNALELDDSALYLCASSLGQGSSYEQYFGPGTRLTVT.